One and the same sample provided the 17 T cell receptor beta chains below, sequenced in a study of cytomegalovirus exposure and HLA in healthy donors. The PCR had 60 Vbeta and 13 Jbeta primers. Sequenced by immunoSEQ multiplex PCR; TCRdb stores in-frame clones only, minus some. The sample has some 89,000 clones, 85% seen once. Specimen: PBMCs. Source of these receptors: a man in his forties in good health and CMV-seropositive.

The V gene is TRBV7-8, the J gene TRBJ1-5, with D maybe TRBD1 (6 bases). Germline lookup yields CDR1 SGHVS and CDR2 FQNEAQ. Deletions cut 0 bases from V and 1 base from J, with 10 bases between. The CDR3 runs 16 residues. The CDR3, as DNA: TGTGCCAGCAGCTTAGCAAGGACAGCCAGCAATCAGCCCCAGCATTTT. Protein: CASSLARTASNQPQHF.

This clone appeared a single time. V and J are TRBV5-6 and TRBJ1-2; D unclear. Germline V lookup: CDR1 SGHDT, CDR2 YYEEEE. The length of the CDR3 is 13 residues. V was clipped by 5 bases and J by 7 bases, with 15 bases between them. In nucleotides, the CDR3 is TGTGCCAGCAGTGAATTACTACGGGTTGGCTACACCTTC. Protein sequence: CASSELLRVGYTF. Full variable domain (remainder filled in from reference TRBV5-6 and TRBJ1-2): DAGVTQSPTHLIKTRGQQVTLRCSPKSGHDTVSWYQQALGQGPQFIFQYYEEEERQRGNFPDRFSGHQFPNYSSELNVNALLLGDSALYLCASSELLRVGYTFGSGTRLTVV.

The chain recombines TRBV6-5 with TRBJ2-1; 8 bases agree with TRBD1. The CDR3 sequence is 14 residues long. Germline loops: CDR1 MNHEY, CDR2 SVGAGI. The V segment lost 6 bases and the J segment 3 bases; nucleotides outside the gene matches: 4. This CDR3 is CASRTGANYNEQFF. DNA of the CDR3: TGTGCCAGCAGGACAGGGGCAAACTACAATGAGCAGTTCTTC.

The gene calls are TRBV5-6 and TRBJ2-1, with TRBD2 identical over 9 bases. Trimming at V came to 0 bases and at J to 8 bases, leaving 9 bases not matched to a gene. Germline lookup yields CDR1 SGHDT and CDR2 YYEEEE. The CDR3 runs to 16 residues. The CDR3 loop reads CASSLDGLAGKDEQFF. In DNA form, the CDR3 reads TGTGCCAGCAGCTTGGACGGCCTAGCGGGAAAGGATGAGCAGTTCTTC.

The V call is TRBV27, the J call TRBJ1-4; tentatively, D is TRBD1 (6 bases). Trimming cost V 6 bases and J 4 bases, with 21 bases left between them. The germline V gene encodes CDR1 MNHEY and CDR2 SMNVEV (reference sequence). CDR3 length equals 17 residues. In DNA, the CDR3 is TGTGCCAGCAGCCGAATGAAGAAGACAGGAGTTAATGAAAAACTGTTTTTT. Its translation: CASSRMKKTGVNEKLFF.

The chain uses TRBV27 and TRBJ2-3, with D perhaps matching TRBD1 (6 bases). The V and J ends lost 5 bases and 0 bases respectively, with 24 bases between them. The CDR3 runs 19 residues. Germline V lookup: CDR1 MNHEY, CDR2 SMNVEV (reference sequence). The CDR3 DNA reads TGTGCCAGCAGTCCCTCAGGACAGTCATCCCTTACTAGCACAGATACGCAGTATTTT. Protein product: CASSPSGQSSLTSTDTQYF.

V is TRBV19 and J is TRBJ2-2; TRBD2 might be the D (6 bases). The V gene lost 8 bases and the J gene lost 4 bases, with 20 bases spanning the gap. The CDR3 spans 16 residues. From germline, CDR1 is LNHDA and CDR2 SQIVND (reference sequence). The CDR3 DNA reads TGTGCCAGTGCTGGCGGGATCCTACCGAGCACCGGGGAGCTGTTTTTT. Translating gives CASAGGILPSTGELFF.

V usage is TRBV7-3 and J usage is TRBJ2-1; 8 positions match TRBD2. V shed 4 bases, J shed 9 bases, and the junction held 11 bases outside the gene matches. The CDR3 is 15 amino acids. Germline CDR1 reads SGHTA; CDR2 reads FQGTGA. The CDR3 coding sequence is TGTGCCAGCAGCTCTCTCGGAGGGACTAGGGTTGAGCAGTTCTTC. It translates to CASSSLGGTRVEQFF.

V and J are TRBV9 and TRBJ2-1; the D is unclear. Trimming removed 4 bases at V and 7 bases at J, with 3 bases between. This CDR3 is 10 amino acids long. The V gene's germline CDR1 is SGDLS and CDR2 YYNGEE. In nucleotides, the CDR3 is TGTGCCAGCAGCCCAAATGAGCAGTTCTTC. It translates to CASSPNEQFF.

The chain combines TRBV7-9 with TRBJ2-5; 8 positions agree with TRBD1. The V gene end was trimmed by 5 bases and the J gene end by 5 bases; junction bases not matched to a gene: 4. The CDR3 sequence is 13 residues long. Germline V gene sequence: CDR1 SEHNR, CDR2 FQNEAQ (reference sequence). The CDR3 DNA follows: TGTGCCAGCAGCCGTACAGGGGGGGAGACCCAGTACTTC. Its translation: CASSRTGGETQYF.

This rearrangement joins TRBV6-1 to TRBJ2-7; TRBD1 might be the D (5 bases). Germline V gene sequence: CDR1 MNHNS, CDR2 SASEGT. The ends were cut back, 0 bases at V and 6 bases at J, with 12 bases in the middle. This CDR3 spans 14 amino acids. In DNA form, the CDR3 reads TGTGCCAGCAGTGAAGCGCACAGGTCCGGCGAGCAGTACTTC. Protein product: CASSEAHRSGEQYF.

The gene calls are TRBV7-3 and TRBJ2-1, with D perhaps matching TRBD2 (5 bases). Trimming cost V 2 bases and J 6 bases, with 20 bases left between them. CDR1 is SGHTA, CDR2 FQGTGA, per germline. The CDR3 contains 17 residues. The CDR3 is CASSLLGLPGGANEQFF. The DNA of the CDR3 is TGTGCCAGCAGCTTACTCGGACTCCCCGGCGGTGCCAATGAGCAGTTCTTC.

The chain carries TRBV18 and TRBJ1-2, with TRBD1 matching 9 bases. Per the germline V gene, CDR1 is KGHSH and CDR2 is LQKENI. V lost 5 bases to trimming and J lost 7 bases; unmatched junction nucleotides: 8. The CDR3 is 14 amino acids. The CDR3 spells CASSTRDRVCGYTF. The CDR3 coding sequence is TGTGCCAGCTCAACCCGGGACAGGGTGTGTGGCTACACCTTC.

This clone was recorded a few times. In DNA, the CDR3 is TGCAGTGTTCACCGGGGAACTGAAGCTTTCTTT. This codes for CSVHRGTEAFF. The chain uses TRBV20-1 and TRBJ1-1; no clear D gene. The germline V gene has CDR1 DFQATT and CDR2 SNEGSKA (reference sequence). The CDR3 length is 11 residues. The V gene lost 7 bases and the J gene lost 5 bases, with 11 bases spanning the gap.

This clone occurred once. The chain couples TRBV2 to TRBJ2-5; D unclear. CDR1 is SNHLY and CDR2 is FYNNEI in the germline V gene. The length of the CDR3 is 11 residues. Deletions cut 3 bases from V and 5 bases from J, with 4 bases between. CDR3 nucleotides: TGTGCCAGCAGTGATGCGGAGACCCAGTACTTC. Translation: CASSDAETQYF.

The chain couples TRBV5-1 to TRBJ1-6; 7 nucleotides line up with TRBD1. Trimming took 3 bases from V and 6 from J; bases not matched to a gene: 9. The length of the CDR3 is 16 residues. The germline gives CDR1 SGHRS, CDR2 YFSETQ. The CDR3 here is CASSSDRPQGNSPLHF. The CDR3 region has the DNA TGCGCCAGCAGCTCGGACAGGCCCCAGGGTAATTCACCCCTCCACTTT.

The V and J genes are TRBV28 and TRBJ2-6; D might be TRBD1 (5 bases). Trimming stripped 6 bases from V and 12 bases from J, with 18 bases between. Germline CDR1 and CDR2: MDHEN and SYDVKM. The CDR3 runs to 14 residues. In DNA, the CDR3 is TGTGCCAGCAGCCACCCCCCAGGGTACGGCGTCCTGACTTTC. Its translation is CASSHPPGYGVLTF.